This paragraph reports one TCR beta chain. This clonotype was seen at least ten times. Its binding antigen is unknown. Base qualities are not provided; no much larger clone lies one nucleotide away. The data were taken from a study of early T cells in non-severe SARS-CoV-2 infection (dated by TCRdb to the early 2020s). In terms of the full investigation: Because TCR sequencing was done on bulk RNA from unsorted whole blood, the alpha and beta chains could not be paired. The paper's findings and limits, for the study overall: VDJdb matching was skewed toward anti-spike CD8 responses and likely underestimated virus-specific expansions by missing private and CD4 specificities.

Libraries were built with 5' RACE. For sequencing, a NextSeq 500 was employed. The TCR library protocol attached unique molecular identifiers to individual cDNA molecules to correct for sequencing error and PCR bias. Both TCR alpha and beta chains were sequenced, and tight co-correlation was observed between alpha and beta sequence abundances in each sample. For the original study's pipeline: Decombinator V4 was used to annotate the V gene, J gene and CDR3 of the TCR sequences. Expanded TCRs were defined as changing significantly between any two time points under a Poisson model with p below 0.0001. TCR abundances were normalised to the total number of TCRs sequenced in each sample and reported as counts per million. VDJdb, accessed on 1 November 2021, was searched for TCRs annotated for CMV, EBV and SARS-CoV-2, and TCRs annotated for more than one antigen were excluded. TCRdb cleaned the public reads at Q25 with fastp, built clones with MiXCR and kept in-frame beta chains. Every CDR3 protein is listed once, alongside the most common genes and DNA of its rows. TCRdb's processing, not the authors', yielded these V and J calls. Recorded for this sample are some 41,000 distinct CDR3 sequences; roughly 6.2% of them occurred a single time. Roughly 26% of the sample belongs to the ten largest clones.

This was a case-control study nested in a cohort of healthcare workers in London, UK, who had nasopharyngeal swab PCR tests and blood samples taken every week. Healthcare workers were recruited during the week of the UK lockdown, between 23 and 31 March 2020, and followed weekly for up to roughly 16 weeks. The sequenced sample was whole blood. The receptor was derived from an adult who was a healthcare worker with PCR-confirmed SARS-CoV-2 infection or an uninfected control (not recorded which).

The nucleotides read TGTGCCAGCAGTTTAATGGCAGGGGCCTATGGCTACACCTTC. Translation gives CASSLMAGAYGYTF. The rearrangement joined TRBV12-3 or TRBV12-4 to TRBJ1-2; the D segment could be TRBD1, given 6 matching bases. The CDR3 runs 14 residues from the cysteine to the phenylalanine. Only CDR3 DNA is held: 42 bases, read in frame from base 1. A distance of 11 bases separates the germline ends of V and J, which lose 2 bases and 4 bases respectively.